The TCR beta chain described here comes from a study of cytomegalovirus exposure and HLA in healthy donors. The study ran its PCR with 60 Vbeta and 13 Jbeta primers. Repertoires were generated with immunoSEQ multiplex PCR, while TCRdb's copy carries only in-frame clones and drops some. The sample consists of roughly 98,000 clones, approximately 77% of them appearing once. As for this clone: Its specificity is not known.

The V gene end was trimmed by 5 bases and the J gene end by 3 bases; junction bases not matched to a gene: 10. This CDR3 is built from 18 residues. Germline CDR1 SEHNR, CDR2 FQNEAQ (reference sequence). Study-wide results and caveats: Researchers counted around 180 TCR beta chains as cytomegalovirus-associated. Later genetic work tied a missense DCLRE1C variant to beta-chain V and J trimming.

The receptor was isolated from a female donor in good health and CMV-seronegative. Material for sequencing was PBMCs. The gene calls are TRBV7-9 and TRBJ2-6, with 10 bases that match TRBD1. CDR3 residues: CASSRRGQGSSGANVLTF. CDR3 nucleotides: TGTGCCAGCAGCCGGCGGGGACAGGGGAGTAGTGGGGCCAACGTCCTGACTTTC.